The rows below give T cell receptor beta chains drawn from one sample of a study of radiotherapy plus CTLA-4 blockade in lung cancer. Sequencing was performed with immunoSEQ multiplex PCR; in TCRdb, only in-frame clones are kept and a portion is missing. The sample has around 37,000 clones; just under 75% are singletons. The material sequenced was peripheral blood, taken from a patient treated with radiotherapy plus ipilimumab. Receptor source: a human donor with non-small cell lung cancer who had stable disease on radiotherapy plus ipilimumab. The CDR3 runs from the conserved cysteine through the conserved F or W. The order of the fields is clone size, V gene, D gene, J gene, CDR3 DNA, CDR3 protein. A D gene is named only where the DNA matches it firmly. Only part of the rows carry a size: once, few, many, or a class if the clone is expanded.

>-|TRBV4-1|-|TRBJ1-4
TGCGCCAGCAGCCAAGATGCAGGGCGAGATGAAAAACTGTTTTTT
CASSQDAGRDEKLFF
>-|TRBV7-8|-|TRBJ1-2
TGTGCCAGCAGCTTAGCGATCGGGTCCGGGAGTGGCCACACCTTC
CASSLAIGSGSGHTF
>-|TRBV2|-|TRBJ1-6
TGTGCCAGCAGTGGATTGGAACGGGATTCACCCCTCCACTTT
CASSGLERDSPLHF
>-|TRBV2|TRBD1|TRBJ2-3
TGTGCCAGCAGTCCCGGGACAGTTTATGGCACAGATACGCAGTATTTT
CASSPGTVYGTDTQYF
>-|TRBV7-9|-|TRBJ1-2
TGTGCCAGCAGCTTAGGGACAGTCTATGGCTACACCTTC
CASSLGTVYGYTF
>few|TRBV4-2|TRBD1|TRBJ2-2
TGTGCCAGCAGCCAAGGAACAGGGGAAACCGGGGAGCTGTTTTTT
CASSQGTGETGELFF
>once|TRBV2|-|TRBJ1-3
TGTGCCAGCAGCGTCACCGGGACAACTGGAAACACCATATATTTT
CASSVTGTTGNTIYF
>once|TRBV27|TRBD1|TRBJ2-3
TGTGCCAGCAGTTACTACAGGGGGCGTGCGGATACGCAGTATTTT
CASSYYRGRADTQYF
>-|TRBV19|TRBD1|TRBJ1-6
TGTGCCAGTACAACGCACGGCAGGGGGATGGATTCACCCCTCCACTTT
CASTTHGRGMDSPLHF
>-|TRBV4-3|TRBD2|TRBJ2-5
TGCGCCAGCAGCCGAACCTGGACTAGCACCCTTGCGGCCCAGTACTTC
CASSRTWTSTLAAQYF
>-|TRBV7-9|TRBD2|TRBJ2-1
TGTGCCAGCAGCCAGGGACTAGCGGGGAATGAGCAGTTCTTC
CASSQGLAGNEQFF
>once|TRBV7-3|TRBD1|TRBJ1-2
TGTGCCAGCAGCTCCGACAGGGCGGGGGGCTACACCTTC
CASSSDRAGGYTF
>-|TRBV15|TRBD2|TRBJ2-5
TGTGCCACCAGCTCGGGGCGGCTAGCGGGGGGGTGGGAGACCCAGTACTTC
CATSSGRLAGGWETQYF
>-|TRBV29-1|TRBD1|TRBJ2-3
TGCAGCGTTGATACAGGGGAAGATACGCAGTATTTT
CSVDTGEDTQYF
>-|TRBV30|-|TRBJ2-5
TGTGCCTGGAGTAAGACAGGCATGCAGACCCAGTACTTC
CAWSKTGMQTQYF
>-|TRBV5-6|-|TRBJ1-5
TGTGCCAGCAGCTTGGGTCTGTCCCAGCCCCAGCATTTT
CASSLGLSQPQHF
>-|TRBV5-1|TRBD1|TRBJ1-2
TGCGCCAGCAGCGGGGGGACAGGGGGCTCTGGCTACACCTTC
CASSGGTGGSGYTF
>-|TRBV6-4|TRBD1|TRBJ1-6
TGTGCCAGCAGCGCGACAGGGTTCGAGTCACCCCTCCACTTT
CASSATGFESPLHF
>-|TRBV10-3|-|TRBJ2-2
TGTGCCATCAGGTCTACGGGCAGGGGGAACACCGGGGAGCTGTTTTTT
CAIRSTGRGNTGELFF
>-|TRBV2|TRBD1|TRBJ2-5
TGTGCCAGCAGTGAAGAGCTGGGGGACAGGGAGTATTCGGAGACCCAGTACTTC
CASSEELGDREYSETQYF
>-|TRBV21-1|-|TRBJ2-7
TGTGCCAGCAGCAAACTCTTCTATGGGACTACCCTCTTCTACGAGCAGTACTTC
CASSKLFYGTTLFYEQYF
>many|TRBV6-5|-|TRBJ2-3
TGTGCCAGCAGTTCCGACGCCCAACTACCGCAGTATTTT
CASSSDAQLPQYF
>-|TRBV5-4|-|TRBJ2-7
TGTGCCAGCAGCTCGTCCGGGCGGGGTTTGTACGAGCAGTACTTC
CASSSSGRGLYEQYF
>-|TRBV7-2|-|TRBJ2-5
TGTGCCAGCAGCCTCGGGGTCCAAGAGACCCAGTACTTC
CASSLGVQETQYF
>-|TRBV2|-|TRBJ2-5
TGTGCCAGCACCAAAGGGGCCCCGTACTTC
CASTKGAPYF
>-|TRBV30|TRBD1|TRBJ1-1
TGTGCCTGGAGTGTACCGGGGACAGGGGTAAGAACTGAAGCTTTCTTT
CAWSVPGTGVRTEAFF
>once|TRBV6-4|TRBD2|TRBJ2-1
TGTGCCAGCGGAATAGCGGGGGGGCCGAAGAATGAGCAGTTCTTC
CASGIAGGPKNEQFF
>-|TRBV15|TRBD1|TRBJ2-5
TGTGCCACCAGCAGAACAGGGGGTGGTGGAGAGACCCAGTACTTC
CATSRTGGGGETQYF
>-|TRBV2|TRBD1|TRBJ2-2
TGTGCCAGTAAACAGGGGCAAGACACCGGGGAGCTGTTTTTT
CASKQGQDTGELFF
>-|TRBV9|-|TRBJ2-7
TGTGCCAGCAGCCCCCGGCAGGCCTTCTACGAGCAGTACTTC
CASSPRQAFYEQYF
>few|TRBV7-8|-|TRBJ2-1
TGTGCCAGCAGCTTACCCGGTGGTGAGCAGTTCTTC
CASSLPGGEQFF
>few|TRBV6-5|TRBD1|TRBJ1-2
TGTGCCAGCATGAACAGGGGTTTGTCCTATGGCTACACCTTC
CASMNRGLSYGYTF
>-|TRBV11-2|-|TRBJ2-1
TGTGCCAGCAGCCGAGGTGGGGGGAATGAGCAGTTCTTC
CASSRGGGNEQFF
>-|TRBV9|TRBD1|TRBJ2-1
TGTGCCAGCAGCGCTCGGTCGTTGGGGACAGCATCCCCCTATGAGCAGTTCTTC
CASSARSLGTASPYEQFF
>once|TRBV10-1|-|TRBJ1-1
TGCGCCAGCAGTGTGGAGGGATCGGACACTGAAGCTTTCTTT
CASSVEGSDTEAFF
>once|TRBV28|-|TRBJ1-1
TGTGCCGGGGTGGGGGGGGGTGGCACTGAAGCTTTCTTT
CAGVGGGGTEAFF
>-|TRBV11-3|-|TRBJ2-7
TGTGCCAGCAGCTCGTCCCGAGTCTCGTACGAGCAGTACTTC
CASSSSRVSYEQYF
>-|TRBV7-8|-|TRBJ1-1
TGTGCCAGCAGCGTCATGATTCAGGGCACTGAAGCTTTCTTT
CASSVMIQGTEAFF
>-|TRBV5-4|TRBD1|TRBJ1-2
TGTGCCAGCAGCTACGTCACAGGGGGGAATGGCTACACCTTC
CASSYVTGGNGYTF
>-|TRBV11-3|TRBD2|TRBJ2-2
TGTGCCAGCAGCTTAGATCTCGGGGGGGCCTACACCGGGGAGCTGTTTTTT
CASSLDLGGAYTGELFF
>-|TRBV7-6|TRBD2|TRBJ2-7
TGTGCCAGCAGCTTCTCTAGGGCTAGCGGGGTGAACGAGCAGTACTTC
CASSFSRASGVNEQYF
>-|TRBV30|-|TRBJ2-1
TGTGCCTGGAGTCCTACTCAGGGTGTGAGCTCCTACAATGAGCAGTTCTTC
CAWSPTQGVSSYNEQFF
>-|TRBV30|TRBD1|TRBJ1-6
TGTGCCTGGAGCTCCGGGACAGATAATTCACCCCTCCACTTT
CAWSSGTDNSPLHF
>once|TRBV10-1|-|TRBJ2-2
TGCGCCAGCGGGGCTAGGTCGAACACCGGGGAGCTGTTTTTT
CASGARSNTGELFF
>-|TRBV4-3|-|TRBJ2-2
TGCGCCAGCAGCCAAGAGGACAGTAACGGGGAGCTGTTTTTT
CASSQEDSNGELFF